The subject of this entry is one TCR beta chain. The target antigen is unknown. TCRdb's table, derived via immunoSEQ multiplex PCR, lists solely in-frame clones and lacks some. Here the sample spans roughly 45,000 clones, roughly 82% being singletons. These data are taken from a study of OX40 agonist ivuxolimab in advanced cancers. Study as a whole: Patients took ivuxolimab, an agonistic anti-OX40 (CD134) antibody. Study-level results: Expanded clones belonging to CD8+ T cells outnumbered, on average, those of CD4+.

CDR1 is SGHVS and CDR2 is FQNEAQ in the germline V gene. The CDR3 has 14 residues. Trimming cost V 5 bases and J 11 bases, with 19 bases left between them. Here the sequenced sample was CD4+ or CD8+ T cells sorted from blood, taken in a trial of the OX40 agonist ivuxolimab. This TCR was sampled from an adult with an advanced solid tumor such as melanoma, head and neck, liver or kidney cancer. This chain uses TRBV7-8 with TRBJ2-1; D possibly corresponds to TRBD2 (7 bases). In nucleotides, the CDR3 is TGTGCCAGCAGCGGTCCTAGTGGGGGGGCGAAGCAGTTCTTC. It translates to CASSGPSGGAKQFF.